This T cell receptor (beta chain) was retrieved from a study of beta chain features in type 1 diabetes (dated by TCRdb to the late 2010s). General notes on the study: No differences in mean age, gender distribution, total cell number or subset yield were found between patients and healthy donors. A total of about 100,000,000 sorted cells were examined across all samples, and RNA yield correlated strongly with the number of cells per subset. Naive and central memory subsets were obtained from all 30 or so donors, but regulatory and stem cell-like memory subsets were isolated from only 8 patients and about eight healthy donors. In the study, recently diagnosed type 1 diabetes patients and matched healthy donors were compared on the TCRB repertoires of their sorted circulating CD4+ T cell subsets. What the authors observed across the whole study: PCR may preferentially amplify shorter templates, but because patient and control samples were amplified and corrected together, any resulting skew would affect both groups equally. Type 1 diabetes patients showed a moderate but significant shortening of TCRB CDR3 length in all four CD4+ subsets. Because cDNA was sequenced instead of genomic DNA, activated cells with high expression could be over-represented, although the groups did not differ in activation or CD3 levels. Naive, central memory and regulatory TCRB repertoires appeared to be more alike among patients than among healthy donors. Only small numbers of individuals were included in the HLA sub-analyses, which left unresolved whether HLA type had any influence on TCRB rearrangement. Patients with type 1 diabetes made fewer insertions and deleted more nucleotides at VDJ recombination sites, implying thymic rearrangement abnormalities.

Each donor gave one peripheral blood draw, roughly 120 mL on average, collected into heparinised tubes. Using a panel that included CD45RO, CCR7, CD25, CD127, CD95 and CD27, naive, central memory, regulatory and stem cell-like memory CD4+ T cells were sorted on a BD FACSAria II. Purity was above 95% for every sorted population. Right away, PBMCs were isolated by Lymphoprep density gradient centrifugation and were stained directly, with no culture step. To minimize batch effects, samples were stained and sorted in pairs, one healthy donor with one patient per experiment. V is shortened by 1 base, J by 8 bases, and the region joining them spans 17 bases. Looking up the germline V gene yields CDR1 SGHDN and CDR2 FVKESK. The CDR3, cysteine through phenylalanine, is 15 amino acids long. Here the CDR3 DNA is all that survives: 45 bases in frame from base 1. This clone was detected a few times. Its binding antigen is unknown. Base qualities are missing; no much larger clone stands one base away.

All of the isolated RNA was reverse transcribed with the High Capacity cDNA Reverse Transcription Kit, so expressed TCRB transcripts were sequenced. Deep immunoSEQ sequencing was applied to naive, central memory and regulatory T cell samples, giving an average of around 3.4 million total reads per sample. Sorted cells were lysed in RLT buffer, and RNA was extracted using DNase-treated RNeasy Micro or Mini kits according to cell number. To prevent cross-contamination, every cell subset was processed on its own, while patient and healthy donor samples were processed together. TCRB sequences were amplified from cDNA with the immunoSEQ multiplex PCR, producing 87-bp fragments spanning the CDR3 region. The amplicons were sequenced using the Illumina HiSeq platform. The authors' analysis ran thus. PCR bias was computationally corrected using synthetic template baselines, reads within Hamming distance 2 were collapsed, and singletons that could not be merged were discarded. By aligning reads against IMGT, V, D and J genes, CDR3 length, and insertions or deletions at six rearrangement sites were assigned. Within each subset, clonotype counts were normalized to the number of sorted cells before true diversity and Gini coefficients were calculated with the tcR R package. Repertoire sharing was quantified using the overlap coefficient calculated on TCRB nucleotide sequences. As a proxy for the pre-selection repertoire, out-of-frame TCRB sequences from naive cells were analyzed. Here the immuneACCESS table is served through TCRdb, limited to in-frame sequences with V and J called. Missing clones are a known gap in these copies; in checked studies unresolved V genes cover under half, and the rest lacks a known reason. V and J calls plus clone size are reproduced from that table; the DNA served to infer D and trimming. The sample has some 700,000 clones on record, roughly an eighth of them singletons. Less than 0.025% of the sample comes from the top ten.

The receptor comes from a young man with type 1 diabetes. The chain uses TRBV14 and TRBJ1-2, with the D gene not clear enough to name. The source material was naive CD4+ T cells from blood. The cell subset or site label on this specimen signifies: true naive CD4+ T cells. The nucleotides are TGTGCCAGCAGCCAAGGCGGATCGCAGGACTTCGGCTACACCTTC. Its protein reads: CASSQGGSQDFGYTF.